Listed below are T cell receptor beta chains from one sample, sequenced in a study of cytomegalovirus exposure and HLA in healthy donors. Sequenced by immunoSEQ multiplex PCR; TCRdb stores in-frame clones only, minus some. The repertoire holds about 140,000 clones, with about 74% as singletons. Sequenced: PBMCs. The source is a male donor in good health and CMV-seronegative. Each CDR3 is given with its conserved first and last residue. A D gene is named only where the DNA matches it firmly. Not every row has a clone size; where given, it reads once, few, many or a size class.

>TRBJ1-1|-|-|TRBV6-5
CASSYRRYTEAFF
TGTGCCAGCAGTTACAGGAGGTACACTGAAGCTTTCTTT
>TRBJ2-1|-|-|TRBV10-3
CAISEGGYNEQFF
TGTGCCATCAGTGAGGGCGGTTACAATGAGCAGTTCTTC
>TRBJ1-1|-|-|TRBV9
CASSVVAGNTEAFF
TGTGCCAGCAGCGTAGTAGCAGGGAACACTGAGGCTTTCTTT
>TRBJ1-1|-|-|TRBV7-2
CASSLSLEAFF
TGTGCCAGCAGCTTAAGCCTCGAAGCTTTCTTT
>TRBJ2-2|TRBD2|-|TRBV5-1
CASSFGGENTGELFF
TGCGCCAGCAGCTTTGGGGGGGAGAACACCGGGGAGCTGTTTTTT
>TRBJ2-2|TRBD1|once|TRBV2
CASRRQGQDSRGELFF
TGTGCCAGCAGGAGACAGGGCCAAGACTCACGCGGGGAGCTGTTTTTT
>TRBJ2-7|-|-|TRBV4-2
CASSQEGGAIYEQYF
TGTGCCAGCAGCCAAGAGGGGGGGGCAATCTACGAGCAGTACTTC
>TRBJ2-1|TRBD2|-|TRBV27
CASSTWTSRDDEQFF
TGTGCCAGCAGTACCTGGACTAGCCGGGACGATGAGCAGTTCTTC
>TRBJ2-1|TRBD2|-|TRBV27
CASSLIAGGGNEQFF
TGTGCCAGCAGTTTAATAGCGGGAGGCGGCAATGAGCAGTTCTTC
>TRBJ2-2|-|few|TRBV5-5
CASSLRPGELFF
TGTGCCAGCAGCCTACGCCCCGGGGAGCTGTTTTTT
>TRBJ1-6|TRBD1|few|TRBV5-1
CASSLGTGLTSYNSPLHF
TGCGCCAGCAGCTTGGGGACAGGGCTGACCTCCTATAATTCACCCCTCCACTTT
>TRBJ1-1|TRBD1|few|TRBV4-3
CASSRDPQGTVDEAFF
TGCGCCAGCAGCCGGGATCCCCAGGGGACAGTAGATGAAGCTTTCTTT
>TRBJ2-5|-|-|TRBV7-2
CASSFNSGGQETQYF
TGTGCCAGCAGCTTTAATAGCGGAGGACAAGAGACCCAGTACTTC
>TRBJ2-1|TRBD2|-|TRBV29-1
CSVQRREGGSEQFF
TGCAGCGTCCAGCGGCGGGAGGGCGGGAGTGAGCAGTTCTTC
>TRBJ1-1|TRBD1|-|TRBV5-1
CASSPGTGYHTEAFF
TGCGCCAGCAGCCCCGGGACAGGGTATCACACTGAAGCTTTCTTT
>TRBJ2-2|-|-|TRBV7-3
CASSSDGSTGELFF
TGTGCCAGCAGCTCCGATGGTAGCACCGGGGAGCTGTTTTTT
>TRBJ2-7|-|-|TRBV2
CASKTATYEQYF
TGTGCCAGCAAGACAGCAACCTACGAGCAGTACTTC
>TRBJ2-7|-|-|TRBV5-1
CASSQDSAYEQYF
TGCGCCAGCAGCCAGGACAGCGCCTACGAGCAGTACTTC
>TRBJ1-1|-|-|TRBV5-1
CASSYTGIQNTEAFF
TGCGCCAGCAGTTACACAGGTATCCAGAACACTGAAGCTTTCTTT
>TRBJ1-6|TRBD1|few|TRBV2
CASSGLDRVRNGGSSYNSPLHF
TGTGCCAGCAGCGGACTGGACAGGGTACGAAATGGCGGGAGCTCCTATAATTCACCCCTCCACTTT
>TRBJ2-7|TRBD1|-|TRBV5-6
CASSLAGTGPYEQYF
TGTGCCAGCAGCTTGGCCGGGACAGGGCCCTACGAGCAGTACTTC
>TRBJ1-5|-|-|TRBV28
CASRSPGGVNSQPQHF
TGTGCCAGCAGGTCCCCGGGGGGGGTAAACTCTCAGCCCCAGCATTTT
>TRBJ1-6|-|once|TRBV19
CASSIDGSDSPLHF
TGTGCCAGTAGTATAGACGGGTCTGATTCACCCCTCCACTTT
>TRBJ2-2|TRBD2|few|TRBV10-3
CANILGLAPNTGELFF
TGTGCCAACATCCTCGGACTAGCGCCAAACACCGGGGAGCTGTTTTTT
>TRBJ2-7|TRBD1|-|TRBV11-1
CASVRDSNSYEQYF
TGTGCCAGCGTAAGGGACAGCAACTCCTACGAGCAGTACTTC
>TRBJ1-2|TRBD1|once|TRBV5-8
CASSLAGTGLGLYGYTF
TGTGCCAGCAGCTTGGCCGGGACAGGTTTGGGTCTCTATGGCTACACCTTC